The 16 T cell receptor beta chains below were found in one sample sequenced in a study of blood T cell repertoires in COVID-19. Sequenced by immunoSEQ multiplex PCR; TCRdb stores in-frame clones only, minus some. The table has 200,000 to 300,000 clones, 88% seen once. Sequenced: PBMCs or T cells enriched from blood (not recorded which). The receptors stem from a woman aged 40 to 50 with acute COVID-19.

The chain is built from TRBV3-1 (or the pseudogene TRBV3-2) and TRBJ2-5; perhaps TRBD1 as D (5 bases). The ends were cut back, 1 base at V and 6 bases at J, with 6 bases in the middle. Germline CDR1 and CDR2: LGHDT and YNNKEL (reference sequence). CDR3 length: 12 residues. The CDR3 sequence is CASSQGGQTQYF. DNA of the CDR3: TGTGCCAGCAGCCAAGGGGGCCAGACCCAGTACTTC.

The V call is TRBV19, the J call TRBJ1-5; D uncertain. Germline CDR1 and CDR2: LNHDA and SQIVND (reference sequence). This CDR3 is built from 15 residues. The V end was cut by 5 bases, the J end by 1 base, with 12 bases between. CDR3 sequence (DNA): TGTGCCAGTAGTGGTTCTTTTGCGAGCAATCAGCCCCAGCATTTT. Its translation: CASSGSFASNQPQHF.

Worth noting for this clone: At one end, the junction sequence differs from germline, possibly due to a read error. V and J are TRBV19 and TRBJ1-5, with 9 bases matching TRBD1. Germline CDR1 reads LNHDA; CDR2 reads SQIVND (reference sequence). This CDR3 is built from 15 residues. CDR3 region: CASSTPGQGPQAQHF. CDR3 nucleotides: TGTGCCAGTAGTACCCCGGGACAGGGACCTCAGGCCCAGCATTTT.

The chain has TRBV6-5 and TRBJ2-2; D gene unclear. Germline-derived CDR1 and CDR2 are MNHEY and SVGAGI. This CDR3 region has 11 residues. The V gene lost 7 bases and the J gene lost 6 bases, with 6 bases spanning the gap. The CDR3: CASTTAGELFF. CDR3 DNA: TGTGCCAGCACCACGGCCGGGGAGCTGTTTTTT.

This clone was observed a single time. The chain has TRBV18 and TRBJ2-1; possible D gene TRBD1, 5 bases. CDR3 size: 13 residues. Trimming pared 2 bases from V and 8 bases from J, leaving 10 bases between. Germline CDR1 KGHSH, CDR2 LQKENI. The CDR3 sequence: CASSPGPGYEQFF. The DNA of the CDR3 is TGTGCCAGCTCACCAGGGCCAGGGTATGAGCAGTTCTTC. The full variable domain, its missing parts supplied by reference TRBV18 and TRBJ2-1, is NAGVMQNPRHLVRRRGQEARLRCSPMKGHSHVYWYRQLPEEGLKFMVYLQKENIIDESGMPKERFSAEFPKEGPSILRIQQVVRGDSAAYFCASSPGPGYEQFFGPGTRLTVL.

This clone was found once. The J gene is TRBJ2-3, the V gene TRBV19, with D perhaps matching TRBD1 (5 bases). V lost 5 bases to trimming and J lost 6 bases, with 12 bases between them. There are 13 residues in the CDR3. Germline V gene data show CDR1 as LNHDA and CDR2 as SQIVND (reference sequence). CDR3 nucleotides: TGTGCCAGTAGTCCCCAGGGCCGGGATACGCAGTATTTT. Translating it yields CASSPQGRDTQYF. Full variable domain (rest looked up from reference TRBV19 and TRBJ2-3): DGGITQSPKYLFRKEGQNVTLSCEQNLNHDAMYWYRQDPGQGLRLIYYSQIVNDFQKGDIAEGYSVSREKKESFPLTVTSAQKNPTAFYLCASSPQGRDTQYFGPGTRLTVL.

The V call is TRBV19, the J call TRBJ1-1; D unresolved. Looked up from germline, CDR1 is LNHDA and CDR2 is SQIVND (reference sequence). This CDR3 has 13 amino acids. V shed 5 bases and J shed 2 bases, with 9 bases lying between them. The CDR3 region is CASSRTVNTEAFF. The DNA for the CDR3 is TGTGCCAGTAGTCGAACAGTTAACACTGAAGCTTTCTTT.

CDR3 bases: TGTGCCAGCAGCTTGGGACAGGGACAAGAGACCCAGTACTTC. This gives the protein CASSLGQGQETQYF. The chain couples TRBV7-2 to TRBJ2-5, with 9 bases aligning to TRBD1. Unmatched junction bases numbered 1, after V lost 3 bases and J lost 2 bases. CDR1 is SGHTA and CDR2 is FQGNSA in the germline V gene. The CDR3 consists of 14 residues.

This clone has more than one count but fewer than ten. This chain uses TRBV18 with TRBJ1-5, with D possibly TRBD1 on 5 matching bases. The V and J ends lost 5 bases and 7 bases respectively, with 21 bases between them. CDR1 is KGHSH and CDR2 is LQKENI in the germline V gene. The CDR3 covers 16 residues. The CDR3 sequence is CASSKSFAGLIQPQHF. CDR3 nucleotides: TGTGCCAGCTCAAAATCGTTCGCAGGGCTGATACAGCCCCAGCATTTT.

J is TRBJ1-2 and V is TRBV2; TRBD1 aligns across 10 bases. The length of the CDR3 is 14 residues. The germline V gene has CDR1 SNHLY and CDR2 FYNNEI. V trimming: 3 bases; J trimming: 6 bases; junction bases outside the gene matches: 4. The CDR3 DNA follows: TGTGCCAGCAGTGAGACAGGGGGCTCGGATGGCTACACCTTC. It translates to CASSETGGSDGYTF.

The chain carries TRBV5-1 and TRBJ2-1, with 7 positions matching TRBD1. The ends lost 4 bases at V and 4 bases at J; junction bases unmatched: 5. This CDR3 spans 14 amino acids. The germline CDR1 and CDR2 sequences are SGHRS and YFSETQ. This CDR3 reads CASSPGTAYNEQFF. The CDR3 coding sequence is TGCGCCAGCAGCCCCGGGACAGCTTACAATGAGCAGTTCTTC.

The V and J genes are TRBV18 and TRBJ1-2, with 7 bases that match TRBD1. Germline-derived CDR1 and CDR2 are KGHSH and LQKENI. The junction had 7 bases not matched to a gene; V was cut back by 2 bases and J by 4 bases. The CDR3 runs to 15 residues. CDR3 bases: TGTGCCAGCTCACCAGGGGATCGGGACAGCTATGGCTACACCTTC. It yields the protein CASSPGDRDSYGYTF.

This chain joins TRBV4-2 and TRBJ2-5; 7 nucleotides line up with TRBD2. V lost 1 base and J lost 4; bases outside the gene matches: 9. This CDR3 is built from 16 residues. The germline CDR1 and CDR2 sequences are LGHNA and YNFKEQ. CDR3 sequence: CASSQGLLSGGETQYF. The DNA for the CDR3 is TGTGCCAGCAGCCAAGGCCTTCTCTCGGGAGGAGAGACCCAGTACTTC.

The CDR3 bases are TGTGCCAGCAGCCTCTCCAACCCTGGACTAGCGGGCGAGAAGGGGGCGAACACCGGGGAGCTGTTTTTT. Translation: CASSLSNPGLAGEKGANTGELFF. The chain has TRBV7-8 and TRBJ2-2; the match to TRBD2 covers 11 bases. CDR3 length: 23 residues. The trim removed 5 bases at V and 0 bases at J, leaving 23 bases unmatched. CDR1 is SGHVS and CDR2 is FQNEAQ in the germline V gene. The full variable domain, its missing parts supplied by reference TRBV7-8 and TRBJ2-2, is GAGVSQSPRYKVAKRGQDVALRCDPISGHVSLFWYQQALGQGPEFLTYFQNEAQLDKSGLPSDRFFAERPEGSVSTLKIQRTQQEDSAVYLCASSLSNPGLAGEKGANTGELFFGEGSRLTVL.

The chain links TRBV5-5 to TRBJ1-2, with 8 positions matching TRBD1. Looked up from germline, CDR1 is SGHKS and CDR2 is YYEKEE (reference sequence). The CDR3 loop spans 14 amino acids. The V segment lost 7 bases and the J segment 5 bases; nucleotides outside the gene matches: 10. The CDR3: CASGETGVMYGYTF. The CDR3 DNA reads as TGTGCCAGCGGAGAGACAGGGGTCATGTATGGCTACACCTTC.

The rearrangement uses TRBV11-2 and TRBJ1-1; 9 nucleotides agree with TRBD1. Germline V gene sequence: CDR1 SGHAT, CDR2 FQNNGV. This CDR3 contains 16 residues. V shed 5 bases, J shed 3 bases, and the junction held 10 bases outside the gene matches. CDR3 residues: CASSPRDRARDTEAFF. CDR3 nucleotide sequence: TGTGCCAGCAGCCCCCGGGACAGGGCTAGAGACACTGAAGCTTTCTTT.